This T cell receptor beta chain was sequenced in a study of cytomegalovirus exposure and HLA in healthy donors. Study-level background: Tens of millions of unique TCRs from HLA-typed donors were held in an early data release.

PCR primers comprised 60 Vbeta and 13 Jbeta primers. Produced via immunoSEQ multiplex PCR; TCRdb's table is partial and in-frame only. This table holds about 200,000 clones. Donors had nominal health at sampling but likely had unrecorded immune exposures. The receptor was isolated from a girl aged 2 to 10 in good health and CMV-seropositive. Sequencing was performed on PBMCs.

The CDR3 coding sequence is TGTGCCAGCAGTTTAGTCTCGGGTGGATACGAGCAGTACTTC. Protein product: CASSLVSGGYEQYF. The gene calls are TRBV27 and TRBJ2-7; D unresolved. The germline V and J ends were trimmed by 2 bases and 4 bases, with 12 bases remaining between them. Per germline, CDR1 MNHEY and CDR2 SMNVEV (reference sequence). The CDR3 totals 14 residues.